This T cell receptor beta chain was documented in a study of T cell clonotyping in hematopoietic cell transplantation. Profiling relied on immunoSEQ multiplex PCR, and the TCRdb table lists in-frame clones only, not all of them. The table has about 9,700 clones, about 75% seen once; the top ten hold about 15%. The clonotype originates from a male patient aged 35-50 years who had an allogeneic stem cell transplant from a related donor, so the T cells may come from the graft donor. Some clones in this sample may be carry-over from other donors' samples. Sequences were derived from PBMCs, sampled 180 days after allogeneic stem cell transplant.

This CDR3 is CASSVVGQGAVNEQFF. CDR3 nucleotides: TGTGCCAGCAGCGTGGTGGGACAGGGGGCTGTCAATGAGCAGTTCTTC. The chain couples TRBV9 to TRBJ2-1, with 12 positions matching TRBD1. Looked up from germline, CDR1 is SGDLS and CDR2 is YYNGEE. The ends lost 2 bases at V and 6 bases at J; junction bases unmatched: 6. The CDR3 totals 16 residues.